This TCR beta chain was documented in a study of cytomegalovirus exposure and HLA in healthy donors. For this clone: What it binds is not known.

Germline V CDR1 and CDR2: GTSNPN, SVGIG (reference sequence). The CDR3 runs 13 residues. The ends were cut back, 4 bases at V and 1 base at J, with 10 bases in the middle. PCR used 60 Vbeta primers and 13 Jbeta primers. The protocol was immunoSEQ multiplex PCR, while the TCRdb copy is restricted to in-frame clones and leaves out a portion. The data contain fewer than 120,000 clones, around three quarters of them seen just once; the ten biggest clones take up roughly 1.2%. Points from the study as a whole: A missense variant in DCLRE1C was later tied to TCR beta V- and J-gene trimming.

The clonotype originates from a woman aged 30 to 39 in good health and CMV-seronegative. The chain combines TRBV30 with TRBJ1-2; D not certain. Sample: PBMCs. The CDR3 protein is CAWKPGNNYGYTF. The CDR3 DNA reads as TGTGCCTGGAAACCCGGGAATAACTATGGCTACACCTTC.